This T cell receptor beta chain stems from a study of shared T cell receptors in the human thymus. The germline gives CDR1 MRHNA, CDR2 SNTAGT. The ends were cut back, 0 bases at V and 0 bases at J, with 9 bases in the middle. The CDR3 covers 16 residues. The method was immunoSEQ multiplex PCR; TCRdb's version includes in-frame clones alone and lacks a portion of them. The data hold some 760,000 clones, with 75% to 90% observed a single time. This clone has a single count. This sample was shared with a second study, whose subject was human thymus T cells. That publication notes: Corrective cardiac surgery supplied the resected thymus tissue. Unrelated individuals were reported by related research to share highly overlapping thymic repertoires.

The sequence came from a girl less than two years old with a congenital heart defect. The chain carries TRBV6-4 and TRBJ2-1; maybe TRBD1 (6 bases). The material sequenced was thymocytes. CDR3 loop: CASSDSQGSSYNEQFF. In DNA form, the CDR3 reads TGTGCCAGCAGTGACTCGCAGGGGAGCTCCTACAATGAGCAGTTCTTC.